A single sample gave rise to the 20 T cell receptor beta chains below, sequenced in a study of shared clonotypes between healthy human individuals. Libraries were prepared by immunoSEQ multiplex PCR; TCRdb keeps only in-frame clonotypes and omits some of them. The repertoire consists of fewer than 600,000 clones, with roughly 79% occurring once and the leading ten covering 12%. Material: PBMCs. These receptors originate from a woman aged 40-49 years in good health. Some clones in this sample may be carry-over from other donors' samples.

This chain joins TRBV7-2 and TRBJ1-1; D is undetermined. CDR3 length equals 14 residues. Germline V CDR1 and CDR2: SGHTA, FQGNSA. V was cut by 0 bases and J by 6 bases, with 11 bases left in between. CDR3 sequence: CASSLAGRLAEAFF. CDR3 coding DNA: TGTGCCAGCAGCTTAGCAGGGAGGTTGGCTGAAGCTTTCTTT.

This clone came up a few times. V usage is TRBV9 and J usage is TRBJ1-4, with no clear D. The germline V gene has CDR1 SGDLS and CDR2 YYNGEE. CDR3 length: 13 amino acids. The ends were cut back, 3 bases at V and 10 bases at J, with 13 bases in the middle. CDR3 residues: CASSAVAAGKLFF. CDR3 coding DNA: TGTGCCAGCAGCGCAGTAGCAGCGGGAAAACTGTTTTTT.

The chain is built from TRBV18 and TRBJ2-7; 7 positions match TRBD2. Germline CDR1 and CDR2: KGHSH and LQKENI. The J segment lost 2 bases and the V segment lost 6 bases, leaving 4 bases of the junction unmatched. The CDR3 spans 13 residues. CDR3 DNA: TGTGCCAGCTCCCTAGCGGCAACCTACGAGCAGTACTTC. Protein product: CASSLAATYEQYF.

This clone has a single count. The chain is built from TRBV11-2 and TRBJ1-4; D is ambiguous. CDR1 is SGHAT and CDR2 is FQNNGV in the germline V gene. Trimming cost V 1 base and J 0 bases, with 6 bases left between them. The CDR3 extends over 15 amino acids. CDR3 loop: CASSLALATNEKLFF. The CDR3 bases are TGTGCCAGCAGCTTAGCCCTTGCAACTAATGAAAAACTGTTTTTT.

The rearrangement uses TRBV30 and TRBJ2-1; no definite D call. The CDR3 is 12 residues long. Trimming stripped 0 bases from V and 6 bases from J, with 6 bases between. The germline V gene encodes CDR1 GTSNPN and CDR2 SVGIG (reference sequence). For the CDR3, the DNA is TGTGCCTGGAGTGTACAAGGCAATGAGCAGTTCTTC. Its protein is CAWSVQGNEQFF.

This clone was observed a handful of times. The chain links TRBV29-1 to TRBJ2-5; TRBD1 is a possible D gene (5 bases). The germline gives CDR1 SQVTM, CDR2 ANQGSEA. The CDR3 consists of 15 residues. The ends were cut back, 1 base at V and 3 bases at J, with 15 bases in the middle. CDR3 sequence: CSVEGVQGREETQYF. The CDR3 nucleotides are TGCAGCGTTGAAGGAGTGCAGGGCAGGGAAGAGACCCAGTACTTC.

This rearrangement joins TRBV2 to TRBJ1-2; no reliable D call. The CDR3 totals 14 residues. Germline V gene sequence: CDR1 SNHLY, CDR2 FYNNEI. V dropped 6 bases and J dropped 0 bases, with 11 bases sitting between them. CDR3 coding DNA: TGTGCCAGCAGCCTATCTCAGGCTAACTATGGCTACACCTTC. Its translation: CASSLSQANYGYTF.

CDR3 sequence reads: CASSLGPPDTQYF. CDR3 sequence (DNA): TGTGCCAGCAGCTTGGGCCCTCCAGATACGCAGTATTTT. V is TRBV7-6 and J is TRBJ2-3; D is undetermined. Per germline, CDR1 SGHVS and CDR2 FNYEAQ. The CDR3 has 13 residues. The V gene lost 3 bases and the J gene lost 4 bases, with 8 bases spanning the gap. The variable domain in full, with the rest retrieved from reference TRBV7-6 and TRBJ2-3, is GAGVSQSPRYKVTKRGQDVALRCDPISGHVSLYWYRQALGQGPEFLTYFNYEAQQDKSGLPNDRFSAERPEGSISTLTIQRTEQRDSAMYRCASSLGPPDTQYFGPGTRLTVL.

Remarks on this clone: A read error likely explains this, since a far larger clone differs by one base. The rearrangement uses TRBV30 and TRBJ1-2; tentatively, D is TRBD1 (5 bases). Trimming left V 3 bases short and J 7 bases short, with 15 bases between. Germline values: CDR1 GTSNPN, CDR2 SVGIG (reference sequence). The CDR3 is 13 amino acids. CDR3 DNA: TGTGCCTGGAGGGGGGAGGGAAGGGTTGGCTACACCTTC. It yields the protein CAWRGEGRVGYTF.

The rearrangement joins TRBV4-1 to TRBJ1-1; D unclear. This CDR3 is built from 16 residues. The germline gives CDR1 MGHRA, CDR2 YSYEKL. Trimming took off 1 base at V and 5 bases at J, with 17 bases between the two ends. DNA for the CDR3: TGCGCCAGCAGCCAAGTTGGGTCAGCCTTGGGGACTGAAGCTTTCTTT. Protein: CASSQVGSALGTEAFF.

The rearrangement joins TRBV5-1 to TRBJ1-6; D gene uncertain. V lost 4 bases and J 7 bases, leaving 12 bases between the germline ends. The CDR3 covers 14 residues. Germline V gives CDR1 SGHRS, CDR2 YFSETQ. CDR3 DNA sequence: TGCGCCAGCAGCCCGGGAGGCTGGAATTCACCCCTCCACTTT. Translation: CASSPGGWNSPLHF.

The J gene is TRBJ2-2, the V gene TRBV6-5; a possible D gene is TRBD1 (5 bases). The V gene's germline CDR1 is MNHEY and CDR2 SVGAGI. V shed 5 bases and J shed 2 bases, with 12 bases lying between them. The CDR3 length is 15 residues. CDR3 DNA sequence: TGTGCCAGCAGTCCAGCGACAGTAAACACCGGGGAGCTGTTTTTT. This sequence encodes CASSPATVNTGELFF.

This clone has a single count. V usage is TRBV11-2 and J usage is TRBJ2-5; 9 nucleotides match TRBD2. This CDR3 is built from 15 residues. The germline CDR1 and CDR2 sequences are SGHAT and FQNNGV. J was trimmed by 3 bases and V by 3 bases; bases with no gene match: 5. CDR3 sequence: CASSFSGGREETQYF. CDR3 nucleotide sequence: TGTGCCAGCAGCTTTTCTGGCGGGAGGGAAGAGACCCAGTACTTC.

This clone has just one count. The V call is TRBV4-1, the J call TRBJ2-3; possibly TRBD2 for D (5 bases). Germline CDR1 reads MGHRA; CDR2 reads YSYEKL. V was trimmed by 0 bases and J by 5 bases, leaving 9 bases between them. The CDR3 runs to 14 residues. The CDR3 region has the DNA TGCGCCAGCAGCCAAGAAACGGGGAGAGATACGCAGTATTTT. It is translated as CASSQETGRDTQYF.

J is TRBJ2-3 and V is TRBV28; 12 bases align to TRBD2. The V gene end was trimmed by 5 bases and the J gene end by 5 bases; junction bases not matched to a gene: 5. This CDR3 comprises 15 residues. Germline CDR1 and CDR2: MDHEN and SYDVKM. CDR3 nucleotide sequence: TGTGCCAGCAGTCCTAGCGGGAGGGTTGTAGATACGCAGTATTTT. This codes for CASSPSGRVVDTQYF.

This chain links TRBV5-5 with TRBJ2-5; TRBD2 aligns across 10 bases. CDR1 SGHKS and CDR2 YYEKEE come from the germline V gene (reference sequence). The CDR3 contains 17 residues. V was clipped by 4 bases and J by 2 bases; unmatched bases: 11. CDR3 region: CASSETLAGVGQETQYF. The CDR3, as DNA: TGTGCCAGCAGCGAAACCCTAGCGGGAGTGGGGCAAGAGACCCAGTACTTC.

In regard to this clone: A read error may produce the germline difference seen at one junction end. This chain uses TRBV6-5 with TRBJ2-1; 11 bases align to TRBD2. The CDR3 contains 16 residues. CDR1 and CDR2 (germline): MNHEY, SVGAGI. In nucleotides, the CDR3 is TGTGCCGGCAGTTCCTCTAGCGGGAGGCCCTACAATGAGCAGTTCTTC. Protein product: CAGSSSSGRPYNEQFF.

CDR3 sequence reads: CASSIDPASGHVGDNEQFF. CDR3 DNA sequence: TGTGCCAGTAGTATAGATCCGGCTAGCGGGCATGTCGGCGACAATGAGCAGTTCTTC. V usage is TRBV19 and J usage is TRBJ2-1; 8 nucleotides agree with TRBD2. Germline values: CDR1 LNHDA, CDR2 SQIVND (reference sequence). With V trimmed by 0 bases and J by 5 bases, 15 bases remained unmatched. The CDR3 loop spans 19 amino acids.

As regards this clone: The likely explanation is a read error, given a far larger clone one base away. This chain joins TRBV29-1 and TRBJ1-2; D gene ambiguous. This CDR3 has 12 residues. Germline CDR1 and CDR2: SQVTM and ANQGSEA. The V and J ends lost 4 bases and 1 base respectively, with 7 bases between them. CDR3 residues: CSVGDHNYGYTF. CDR3 bases: TGCAGCGTTGGAGACCATAACTATGGCTACACCTTC.

This clone was seen more than once but under ten times. This chain connects TRBV5-8 to TRBJ2-1; 10 nucleotides align to TRBD1. Germline CDR1 SGHTS, CDR2 YDEGEE. The CDR3 has 17 amino acids. V was clipped by 4 bases and J by 4 bases; unmatched bases: 11. CDR3: CASSRQGARGFYNEQFF. For the CDR3, the DNA is TGTGCCAGCAGCCGACAGGGGGCGAGGGGTTTTTACAATGAGCAGTTCTTC.